The 25 T cell receptor beta chains reported below all come from one sample, sequenced in a study of CD8 T cells in ankylosing spondylitis. General study findings and limits: There was a TCR beta motif, made of 7 or 8 highly homologous variants, that appeared characteristic of ankylosing spondylitis blood.

These receptors lack a known antigen. TCRdb fed the 5' RACE reads into MiXCR, producing one record per CDR3 protein. The sample has around 140,000 distinct CDR3 sequences; roughly 18% are singletons. Material for sequencing was blood, either unsorted or a sorted T cell fraction (not recorded which). The receptors derive from a male donor with ankylosing spondylitis.

The chain uses TRBV12-3 or TRBV12-4 and TRBJ2-7; D ambiguous. The CDR3 has 14 residues. Trimming removed 2 bases at V and 3 bases at J, with 11 bases between. The CDR3 region is CASSLTAASYEQYF. For the CDR3, the DNA is TGTGCCAGCAGTTTAACTGCAGCGAGCTACGAGCAGTACTTC.

This chain connects TRBV29-1 to TRBJ1-1; D gene unclear. The CDR3 has 12 amino acids. From germline, CDR1 is SQVTM and CDR2 ANQGSEA. V was trimmed by 3 bases and J by 5 bases, leaving 10 bases between them. In nucleotides, the CDR3 is TGCAGCGTTGAGGGTCAGTGGACTGAAGCTTTCTTT. It translates to CSVEGQWTEAFF. Complete variable domain (other parts from reference TRBV29-1 and TRBJ1-1): SAVISQKPSRDICQRGTSLTIQCQVDSQVTMMFWYRQQPGQSLTLIATANQGSEATYESGFVIDKFPISRPNLTFSTLTVSNMSPEDSSIYLCSVEGQWTEAFFGQGTRLTVV.

This clonotype was detected only a few times. The chain has TRBV7-9 and TRBJ2-5; D unresolved. This CDR3 comprises 13 residues. The germline V and J ends were trimmed by 3 bases and 2 bases, with 7 bases remaining between them. Germline lookup yields CDR1 SEHNR and CDR2 FQNEAQ (reference sequence). CDR3 loop: CASSFTQQETQYF. The CDR3 nucleotides read TGTGCCAGCAGCTTTACACAACAAGAGACCCAGTACTTC.

There are a few counts of this clonotype. The chain links TRBV28 to TRBJ2-2, with a tentative D call TRBD1 (6 bases). Germline V gene lookup returns CDR1 MDHEN and CDR2 SYDVKM. The CDR3 spans 18 residues. Trimming cost V 6 bases and J 0 bases, with 20 bases left between them. The CDR3 coding sequence is TGTGCCAGCAGCTCTACAGACCCGGGACAAACGAACACCGGGGAGCTGTTTTTT. Protein: CASSSTDPGQTNTGELFF.

This clonotype was seen a few times. V gene TRBV4-3 combines with J gene TRBJ2-3, with TRBD2 matching 9 bases. Germline V gene lookup returns CDR1 LGHNA and CDR2 YSLEER. Germline trimming cut 4 bases from V and 2 bases from J; bases unmatched to any gene: 7. The CDR3 extends over 16 amino acids. In nucleotides, the CDR3 is TGCGCCAGCAGCCTTGGGACTAGCTCATCCACAGATACGCAGTATTTT. Amino acids: CASSLGTSSSTDTQYF.

The chain is built from TRBV7-9 and TRBJ2-7; 9 bases map to TRBD2. V was clipped by 6 bases and J by 3 bases; unmatched bases: 6. CDR3 length: 14 amino acids. Germline loops: CDR1 SEHNR, CDR2 FQNEAQ (reference sequence). CDR3 DNA: TGTGCCAGCAGTAGCGGGAGATCGAACTACGAGCAGTACTTC. Translation: CASSSGRSNYEQYF.

This clonotype was observed a single time. This chain links TRBV9 with TRBJ1-2, with TRBD1 as a possible D gene (6 bases). CDR1 and CDR2 (germline): SGDLS, YYNGEE. V was trimmed by 0 bases and J by 4 bases, leaving 16 bases between them. There are 16 residues in the CDR3. CDR3 residues: CASSVAAAGEGYGYTF. The CDR3 DNA follows: TGTGCCAGCAGCGTAGCAGCGGCAGGGGAGGGCTATGGCTACACCTTC.

The rearrangement links TRBV7-9 to TRBJ2-3; D is ambiguous. The CDR3 is made up of 13 amino acids. CDR1 is SEHNR, CDR2 FQNEAQ, per germline (reference sequence). Between the trimmed V and J ends, which lost 1 base and 7 bases, there was a span of 9 bases. Here the CDR3 reads CASSLGEMYTQYF. CDR3 DNA sequence: TGTGCCAGCAGCTTAGGGGAAATGTATACGCAGTATTTT.

The chain couples TRBV6-1 to TRBJ1-4; D is uncertain. Deletions cut 7 bases from V and 8 bases from J, with 20 bases between. This CDR3 spans 15 amino acids. Germline assignment: CDR1 MNHNS and CDR2 SASEGT. The CDR3 loop is CASTESPSWAEKLFF. CDR3 coding DNA: TGTGCCAGCACCGAGTCCCCCTCCTGGGCCGAAAAACTGTTTTTT.

J is TRBJ2-1 and V is TRBV7-9; the D gene could be TRBD1 or TRBD2 (5 bases each). Germline V CDR1 and CDR2: SEHNR, FQNEAQ (reference sequence). Trimming cost V 2 bases and J 4 bases, with 18 bases left between them. The CDR3 is made up of 17 amino acids. The CDR3 spells CASSLTVSGAGYNEQFF. The CDR3, as DNA: TGTGCCAGCAGCTTAACAGTTTCTGGGGCGGGTTACAATGAGCAGTTCTTC.

The J gene is TRBJ2-1, the V gene TRBV24-1, with no clear D. The germline CDR1 and CDR2 sequences are KGHDR and SFDVKD. The CDR3 contains 15 residues. Trimming removed 4 bases at V and 5 bases at J, with 14 bases between. CDR3 bases: TGTGCCACCAGTGACATAGGGTCGGATAACAATGAGCAGTTCTTC. It translates to CATSDIGSDNNEQFF.

This chain links TRBV12-3 or TRBV12-4 with TRBJ1-5, with D unresolved. Trimming stripped 1 base from V and 4 bases from J, with 11 bases between. This CDR3 is 15 amino acids long. The CDR3 bases are TGTGCCAGCAGTTTAGGGAGCCTTATTAATCAGCCCCAGCATTTT. Encoded protein: CASSLGSLINQPQHF.

This clonotype turned up a few times. The gene calls are TRBV27 and TRBJ2-1; weak D call: TRBD2 (6 bases). Germline V gene sequence: CDR1 MNHEY, CDR2 SMNVEV (reference sequence). The V end lost 8 bases, the J end lost 3 bases, and 14 bases lay between the germline ends. The CDR3 sequence is 14 residues long. CDR3 sequence reads: CASGSAGNYNEQFF. CDR3 sequence (DNA): TGTGCCAGCGGCTCGGCGGGGAACTACAATGAGCAGTTCTTC.

V usage is TRBV24-1 and J usage is TRBJ2-3; perhaps D is TRBD1 or TRBD2 (5 bases each). The length of the CDR3 is 17 residues. Trimming cost V 2 bases and J 1 base, with 15 bases left between them. Germline V gene data show CDR1 as KGHDR and CDR2 as SFDVKD. CDR3 sequence (DNA): TGTGCCACCAGTGATTCGTCGGGGCCCCGGGGCACAGATACGCAGTATTTT. It encodes CATSDSSGPRGTDTQYF.

V is TRBV7-9 and J is TRBJ2-3; 10 bases are a match to TRBD2. Germline CDR1 SEHNR, CDR2 FQNEAQ (reference sequence). J lost 6 bases, V lost 10 bases, and 4 bases had no gene match. This CDR3 is 12 amino acids long. This chain's CDR3 is CATGLAPDTQYF. In nucleotides, the CDR3 is TGTGCCACGGGACTAGCGCCGGATACGCAGTATTTT.

This sequence joins TRBV11-1 and TRBJ2-1; TRBD2 aligns across 15 bases. The CDR3 spans 20 residues. The V and J ends lost 5 bases and 1 base, in that order; junction bases with no gene match: 12. Germline V gives CDR1 SGHAT, CDR2 FQDESV (reference sequence). For the CDR3, the DNA is TGTGCCAGCAGCGCGTTTCCGGGACTAGCGGGAGGAAGGTCCTACAATGAGCAGTTCTTC. This codes for CASSAFPGLAGGRSYNEQFF.

The chain is built from TRBV20-1 and TRBJ2-2; D unclear. V lost 3 bases and J 0 bases, leaving 2 bases between the germline ends. The CDR3 has 12 amino acids. Per the germline V gene, CDR1 is DFQATT and CDR2 is SNEGSKA (reference sequence). The CDR3 sequence is CSARANTGELFF. The DNA for the CDR3 is TGCAGTGCTAGGGCGAACACCGGGGAGCTGTTTTTT.

This clonotype was detected only a few times. J is TRBJ1-5 and V is TRBV7-9; 8 nucleotides line up with TRBD1. The CDR3 extends over 15 amino acids. Germline-derived CDR1 and CDR2 are SEHNR and FQNEAQ (reference sequence). The junction had 9 bases not matched to a gene; V was cut back by 5 bases and J by 6 bases. DNA of the CDR3: TGTGCCAGCAGCACGGACAGGGAGGGCGGTCAGCCCCAGCATTTT. The encoded protein is CASSTDREGGQPQHF.

The rearrangement joins TRBV11-2 to TRBJ1-4; D remains unclear. V was clipped by 1 base and J by 8 bases, with 23 bases between them. CDR3 length: 18 amino acids. The V gene's germline CDR1 is SGHAT and CDR2 FQNNGV. In DNA, the CDR3 is TGTGCCAGCAGCTTAGTGGTTAACTCTCTCGAGCTAACAGAAAAACTGTTTTTT. Translation gives CASSLVVNSLELTEKLFF.

The V gene is TRBV15, the J gene TRBJ2-2, with 7 nucleotides matching TRBD1. This CDR3 has 15 amino acids. Germline V gene lookup returns CDR1 LNHNV and CDR2 YYDKDF (reference sequence). V dropped 2 bases and J dropped 3; count of bases not matched to a gene: 3. CDR3 loop: CATSRYRGHTGELFF. The CDR3 region has the DNA TGTGCCACCAGCAGATACAGGGGCCACACCGGGGAGCTGTTTTTT.

The gene calls are TRBV10-3 and TRBJ2-7; TRBD1 agrees at 10 bases. V gave up 6 bases and J gave up 5 bases; unmatched junction bases: 7. This CDR3 spans 14 amino acids. CDR1 is ENHRY and CDR2 is SYGVKD in the germline V gene. CDR3 loop: CAISAGQGFNEQYF. DNA for the CDR3: TGTGCCATCAGCGCGGGACAGGGGTTCAACGAGCAGTACTTC.

The rearrangement links TRBV12-3 or TRBV12-4 to TRBJ2-1; D might be TRBD1 (5 bases). Trimming cost V 8 bases and J 9 bases, with 14 bases left between them. This CDR3 is 12 amino acids long. The CDR3 loop reads CASQGPGLEQFF. Here the CDR3 DNA reads TGTGCCAGCCAGGGCCCGGGCCTTGAGCAGTTCTTC.

This clonotype turned up a few times. This chain links TRBV3-1 with TRBJ2-5; 9 nucleotides match TRBD1. Trimming at V came to 4 bases and at J to 5 bases, leaving 5 bases not matched to a gene. Per the germline V gene, CDR1 is LGHDT and CDR2 is YNNKEL (reference sequence). This CDR3 spans 14 amino acids. The CDR3 sequence is CASSRTGEAETQYF. CDR3 coding DNA: TGTGCCAGCAGCCGGACAGGGGAGGCGGAGACCCAGTACTTC.

A few counts support this clonotype. The CDR3 DNA sequence: TGTGCCAGCAGTTCCGACAGGACGAACACTGAAGCTTTCTTT. The encoded protein is CASSSDRTNTEAFF. The chain couples TRBV6-2 or TRBV6-3 to TRBJ1-1; possible D gene TRBD1, 6 bases. V lost 4 bases and J lost 1, with 10 bases in between. From germline, CDR1 is MNHEY and CDR2 SVGEGT. This CDR3 comprises 14 residues.

This rearrangement joins TRBV13 to TRBJ2-5; 7 bases fit TRBD2. The CDR3 length is 14 residues. CDR1 and CDR2 from the germline V gene are PRHDT and FYEKMQ (reference sequence). V lost 5 bases, J lost 5 bases, and 8 bases stayed unmatched. The CDR3 here is CASSIEGRGETQYF. The CDR3 DNA sequence: TGTGCCAGCAGCATCGAGGGGCGGGGGGAGACCCAGTACTTC.